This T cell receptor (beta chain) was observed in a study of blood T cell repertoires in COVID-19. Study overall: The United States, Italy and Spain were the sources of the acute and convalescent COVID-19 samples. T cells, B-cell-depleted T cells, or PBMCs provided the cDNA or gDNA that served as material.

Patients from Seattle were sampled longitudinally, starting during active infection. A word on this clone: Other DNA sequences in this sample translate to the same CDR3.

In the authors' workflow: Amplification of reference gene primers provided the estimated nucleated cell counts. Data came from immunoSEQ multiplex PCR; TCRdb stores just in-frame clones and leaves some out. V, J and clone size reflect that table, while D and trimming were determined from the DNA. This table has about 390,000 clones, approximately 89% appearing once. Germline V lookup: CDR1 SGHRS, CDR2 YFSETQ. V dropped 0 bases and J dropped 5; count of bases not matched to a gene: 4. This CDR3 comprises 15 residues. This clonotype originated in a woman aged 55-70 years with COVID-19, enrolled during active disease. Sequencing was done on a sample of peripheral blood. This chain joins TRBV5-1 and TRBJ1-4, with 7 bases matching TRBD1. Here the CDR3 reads CASSLEGGRNEKLFF. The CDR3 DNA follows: TGCGCCAGCAGCTTGGAAGGGGGCCGAAATGAAAAACTGTTTTTT.